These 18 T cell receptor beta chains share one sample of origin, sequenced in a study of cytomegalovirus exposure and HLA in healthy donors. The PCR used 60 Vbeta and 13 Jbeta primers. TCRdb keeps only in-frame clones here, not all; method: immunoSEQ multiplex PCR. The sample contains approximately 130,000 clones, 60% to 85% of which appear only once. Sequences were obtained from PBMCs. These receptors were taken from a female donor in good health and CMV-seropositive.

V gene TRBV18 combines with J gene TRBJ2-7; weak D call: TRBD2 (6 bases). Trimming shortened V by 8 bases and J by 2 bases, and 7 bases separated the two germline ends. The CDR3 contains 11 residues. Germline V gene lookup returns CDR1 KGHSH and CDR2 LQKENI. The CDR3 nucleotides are TGTGCCAGCCGACTAGCCTACGAGCAGTACTTC. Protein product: CASRLAYEQYF.

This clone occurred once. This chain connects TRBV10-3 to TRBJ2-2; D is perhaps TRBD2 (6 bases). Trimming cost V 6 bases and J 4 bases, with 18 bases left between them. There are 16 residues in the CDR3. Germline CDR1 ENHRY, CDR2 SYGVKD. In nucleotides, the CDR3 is TGTGCCATCAGAACCGGGACTCCTTCTATCACCGGGGAGCTGTTTTTT. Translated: CAIRTGTPSITGELFF.

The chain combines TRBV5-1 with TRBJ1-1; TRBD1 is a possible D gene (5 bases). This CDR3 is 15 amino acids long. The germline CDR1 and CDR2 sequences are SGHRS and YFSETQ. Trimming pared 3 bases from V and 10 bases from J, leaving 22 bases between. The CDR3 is CASSSRLQGNPRAFF. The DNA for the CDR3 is TGCGCCAGCAGCTCGCGCTTGCAGGGAAACCCACGAGCTTTCTTT. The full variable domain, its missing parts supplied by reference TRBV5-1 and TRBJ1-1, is KAGVTQTPRYLIKTRGQQVTLSCSPISGHRSVSWYQQTPGQGLQFLFEYFSETQRNKGNFPGRFSGRQFSNSRSEMNVSTLELGDSALYLCASSSRLQGNPRAFFGQGTRLTVV.

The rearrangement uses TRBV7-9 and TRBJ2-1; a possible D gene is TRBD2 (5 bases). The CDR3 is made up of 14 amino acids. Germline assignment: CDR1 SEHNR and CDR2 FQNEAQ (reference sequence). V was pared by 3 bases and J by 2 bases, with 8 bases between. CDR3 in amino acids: CASSFVTTYNEQFF. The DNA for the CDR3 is TGTGCCAGCAGCTTTGTGACTACCTACAATGAGCAGTTCTTC.

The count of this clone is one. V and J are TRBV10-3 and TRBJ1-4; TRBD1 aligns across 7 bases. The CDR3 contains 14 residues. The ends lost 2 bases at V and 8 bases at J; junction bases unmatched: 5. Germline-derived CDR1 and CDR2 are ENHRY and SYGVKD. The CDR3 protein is CAISETGEEEKLFF. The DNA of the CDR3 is TGTGCCATCAGTGAGACAGGGGAGGAGGAAAAACTGTTTTTT.

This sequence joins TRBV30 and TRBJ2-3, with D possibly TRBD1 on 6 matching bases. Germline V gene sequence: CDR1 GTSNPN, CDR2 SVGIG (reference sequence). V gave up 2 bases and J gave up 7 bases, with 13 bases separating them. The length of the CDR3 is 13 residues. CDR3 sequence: CAWSRDNDNTQYF. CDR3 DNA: TGTGCCTGGAGTCGGGACAACGACAATACGCAGTATTTT.

CDR3 in amino acids: CAISMTGDGGNTEAFF. CDR3 sequence (DNA): TGTGCCATCAGCATGACAGGGGATGGAGGGAACACTGAAGCTTTCTTT. This rearrangement joins TRBV10-3 to TRBJ1-1, with 8 bases fitting TRBD1. This CDR3 is built from 16 residues. V gave up 6 bases and J gave up 1 base; unmatched junction bases: 10. Germline V gene sequence: CDR1 ENHRY, CDR2 SYGVKD.

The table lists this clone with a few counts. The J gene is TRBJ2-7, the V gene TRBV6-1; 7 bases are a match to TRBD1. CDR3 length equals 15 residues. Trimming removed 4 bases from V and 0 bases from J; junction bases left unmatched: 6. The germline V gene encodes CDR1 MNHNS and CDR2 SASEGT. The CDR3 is CASSVVGQASYEQYF. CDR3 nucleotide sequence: TGTGCCAGCAGTGTAGTAGGACAGGCCTCCTACGAGCAGTACTTC.

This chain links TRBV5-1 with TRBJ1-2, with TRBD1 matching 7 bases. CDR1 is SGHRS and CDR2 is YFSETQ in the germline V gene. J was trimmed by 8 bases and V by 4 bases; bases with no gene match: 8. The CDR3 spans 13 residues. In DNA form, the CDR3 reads TGCGCCAGCAGCACGAGCACAGGGGACGGCTACACCTTC. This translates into CASSTSTGDGYTF.

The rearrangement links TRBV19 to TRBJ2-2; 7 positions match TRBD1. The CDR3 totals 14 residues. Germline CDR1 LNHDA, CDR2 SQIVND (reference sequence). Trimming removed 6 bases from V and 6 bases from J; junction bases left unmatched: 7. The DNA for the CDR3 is TGTGCCAGTAGCCCTAGACAGGGCCCCGGGGAGCTGTTTTTT. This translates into CASSPRQGPGELFF.

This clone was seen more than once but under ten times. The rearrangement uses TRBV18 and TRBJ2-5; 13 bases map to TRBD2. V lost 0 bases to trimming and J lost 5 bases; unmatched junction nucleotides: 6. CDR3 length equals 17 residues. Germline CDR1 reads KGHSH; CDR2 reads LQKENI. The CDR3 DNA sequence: TGTGCCAGCTCACCACCGACTAGCGGGGGGCCCCGGGAGACCCAGTACTTC. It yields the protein CASSPPTSGGPRETQYF.

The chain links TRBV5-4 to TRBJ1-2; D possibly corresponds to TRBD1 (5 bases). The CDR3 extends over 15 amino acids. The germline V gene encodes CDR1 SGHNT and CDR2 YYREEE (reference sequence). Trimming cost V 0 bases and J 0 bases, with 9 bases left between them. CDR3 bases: TGTGCCAGCAGCTTGGCCGGGGGGTCTAACTATGGCTACACCTTC. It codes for CASSLAGGSNYGYTF.

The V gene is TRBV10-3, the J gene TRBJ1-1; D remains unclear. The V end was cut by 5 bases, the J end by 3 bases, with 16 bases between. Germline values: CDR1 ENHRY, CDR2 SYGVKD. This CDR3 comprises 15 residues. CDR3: CAISFKDTVHTEAFF. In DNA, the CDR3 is TGTGCCATCAGTTTCAAAGACACAGTTCACACTGAAGCTTTCTTT.

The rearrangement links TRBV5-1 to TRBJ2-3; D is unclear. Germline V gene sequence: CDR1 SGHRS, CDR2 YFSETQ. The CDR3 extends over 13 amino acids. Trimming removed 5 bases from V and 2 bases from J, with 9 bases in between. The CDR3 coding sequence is TGCGCCAGCAGAATGGCCCCCACAGATACGCAGTATTTT. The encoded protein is CASRMAPTDTQYF.

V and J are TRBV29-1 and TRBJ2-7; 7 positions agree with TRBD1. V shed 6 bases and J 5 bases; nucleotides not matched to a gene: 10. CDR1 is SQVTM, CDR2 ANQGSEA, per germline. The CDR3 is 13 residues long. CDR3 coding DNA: TGCAGCGTCGATACGACAGGGTCCCACGAGCAGTACTTC. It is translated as CSVDTTGSHEQYF.

In DNA, the CDR3 is TGTGCCAGCAGCTTATTAGCGGGAGGTTATGAGCAGTTCTTC. Encoded protein: CASSLLAGGYEQFF. The V gene is TRBV7-2, the J gene TRBJ2-1, with TRBD2 matching over 10 bases. The J segment lost 8 bases and the V segment lost 2 bases, leaving 3 bases of the junction unmatched. Germline V lookup: CDR1 SGHTA, CDR2 FQGNSA. The CDR3 is 14 amino acids.

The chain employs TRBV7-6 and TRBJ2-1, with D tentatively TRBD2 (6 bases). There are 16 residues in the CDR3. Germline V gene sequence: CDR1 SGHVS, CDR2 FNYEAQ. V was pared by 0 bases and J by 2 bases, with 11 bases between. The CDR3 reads CASSLALAGPYNEQFF. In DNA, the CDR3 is TGTGCCAGCAGCTTAGCGTTGGCGGGGCCCTACAATGAGCAGTTCTTC.

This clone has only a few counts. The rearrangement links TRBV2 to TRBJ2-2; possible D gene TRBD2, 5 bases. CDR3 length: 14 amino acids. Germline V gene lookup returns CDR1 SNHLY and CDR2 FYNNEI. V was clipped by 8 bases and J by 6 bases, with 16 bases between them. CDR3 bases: TGTGCCAGCTGTGGGCGCCCGAGGGCCGGGGAGCTGTTTTTT. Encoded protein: CASCGRPRAGELFF.